One sample yielded the 22 T cell receptor beta chains listed below, sequenced in a study of T cell repertoires and HLA-DP antigens. For these TCRs, the target antigens are not known. Measured with immunoSEQ multiplex PCR; TCRdb has only the in-frame clones, and not every one. The table lists 85,000 to 90,000 clones, around nine tenths of them singletons, with 1.5% to 2% in the top ten. Sequenced sample: CD4+ T cells from PBMCs. These receptors originate from a man aged 50-60 years in good health and CMV-seronegative.

This chain links TRBV11-3 with TRBJ2-1, with TRBD2 identical over 10 bases. V lost 0 bases, J lost 0 bases, and 8 bases stayed unmatched. The CDR3 covers 19 residues. Looked up from germline, CDR1 is SGHNT and CDR2 is YENEEA. CDR3 in amino acids: CASSLDGRAGGSSYNEQFF. CDR3 DNA sequence: TGTGCCAGCAGCTTAGATGGCCGAGCGGGGGGGAGCTCCTACAATGAGCAGTTCTTC.

As DNA, the CDR3 is TGTGCCAGCAGCCAACAACTAGCGGGGGGGACCCAGTACTTC. It is translated as CASSQQLAGGTQYF. The V and J genes are TRBV14 and TRBJ2-5; TRBD2 matches 12 bases. CDR1 SGHDN and CDR2 FVKESK come from the germline V gene. This CDR3 is 14 amino acids long. V was pared by 2 bases and J by 7 bases, with 2 bases of the junction left unmatched.

The chain joins TRBV11-2 to TRBJ2-7, with 9 nucleotides matching TRBD1. Germline V gives CDR1 SGHAT, CDR2 FQNNGV. The CDR3 contains 15 residues. J gave up 5 bases and V 3 bases, and 8 bases lay outside the gene matches. CDR3 in amino acids: CASSFVQGARDEQYF. The CDR3 bases are TGTGCCAGCAGCTTTGTACAGGGGGCGCGGGACGAGCAGTACTTC.

The V gene is TRBV5-1, the J gene TRBJ1-2; TRBD1 agrees at 11 bases. There are 13 residues in the CDR3. Germline V gene sequence: CDR1 SGHRS, CDR2 YFSETQ. The junction had 5 bases not matched to a gene; V was cut back by 5 bases and J by 8 bases. The CDR3 DNA reads TGCGCCAGCAGTACGGACAGGGGGCACGGCTACACCTTC. Its protein product is CASSTDRGHGYTF. The variable domain in full, with the rest retrieved from reference TRBV5-1 and TRBJ1-2, is KAGVTQTPRYLIKTRGQQVTLSCSPISGHRSVSWYQQTPGQGLQFLFEYFSETQRNKGNFPGRFSGRQFSNSRSEMNVSTLELGDSALYLCASSTDRGHGYTFGSGTRLTVV.

This clone was detected only once. The chain has TRBV4-1 and TRBJ2-2, with a weak D call TRBD1 (6 bases). Germline CDR1 reads MGHRA; CDR2 reads YSYEKL. The CDR3 length is 15 residues. The V end lost 3 bases, the J end lost 2 bases, and 10 bases lay between the germline ends. CDR3 sequence reads: CASSHGTINTGELFF. The CDR3 DNA reads as TGCGCCAGCAGCCACGGGACAATTAACACCGGGGAGCTGTTTTTT.

The V call is TRBV7-2, the J call TRBJ1-1; D is unclear. The ends were cut back, 10 bases at V and 6 bases at J, with 18 bases in the middle. This CDR3 has 13 residues. Germline V CDR1 and CDR2: SGHTA, FQGNSA. The CDR3 here is CATQTGPLAEAFF. The DNA of the CDR3 is TGTGCCACCCAGACCGGGCCGCTTGCTGAAGCTTTCTTT.

V gene TRBV7-9 combines with J gene TRBJ1-2, with 7 bases aligning to TRBD1. CDR1 is SEHNR and CDR2 is FQNEAQ in the germline V gene (reference sequence). The CDR3 covers 15 residues. V shed 3 bases, J shed 4 bases, and the junction held 8 bases outside the gene matches. In nucleotides, the CDR3 is TGTGCCAGCAGCTTCGGGACAGCTAACCTCTATGGCTACACCTTC. Amino acids: CASSFGTANLYGYTF.

This clone was counted a few times. The chain joins TRBV7-2 to TRBJ2-1, with TRBD2 matching over 10 bases. V trimming: 2 bases; J trimming: 5 bases; junction bases outside the gene matches: 12. Germline V gene sequence: CDR1 SGHTA, CDR2 FQGNSA. The CDR3 contains 18 residues. The CDR3 spells CASSLSFSGTSVNNEQFF. The DNA of the CDR3 is TGTGCCAGCAGCTTATCGTTTAGTGGGACTAGCGTCAACAATGAGCAGTTCTTC.

This chain connects TRBV5-6 to TRBJ1-4; D is unclear. V lost 1 base and J 3 bases, leaving 7 bases between the germline ends. This CDR3 contains 14 residues. In germline, CDR1 is SGHDT, CDR2 YYEEEE. The CDR3 loop reads CASSLREPNEKLFF. DNA for the CDR3: TGTGCCAGCAGCTTGAGGGAGCCTAATGAAAAACTGTTTTTT.

This clone was counted between two and nine times. The genes are TRBV30 and TRBJ2-7; D gene unclear. The V gene lost 0 bases and the J gene lost 6 bases, with 6 bases spanning the gap. The CDR3 contains 11 residues. The germline CDR1 and CDR2 sequences are GTSNPN and SVGIG (reference sequence). DNA for the CDR3: TGTGCCTGGAGTGTAGTCTCCGAGCAGTACTTC. Amino acids: CAWSVVSEQYF.

The chain combines TRBV7-8 with TRBJ1-5, with TRBD1 matching over 12 bases. This CDR3 contains 17 residues. Germline CDR1 and CDR2: SGHVS and FQNEAQ. Trimming at V came to 5 bases and at J to 1 base, leaving 6 bases not matched to a gene. Here the CDR3 DNA reads TGTGCCAGCAGCCTTGGGACAGGGGGCCGGAGCAATCAGCCCCAGCATTTT. Translating gives CASSLGTGGRSNQPQHF.

This clone was seen once. The junction differs from germline at one of its ends, possibly a read error. The chain is built from TRBV5-8 and TRBJ1-2, with TRBD1 matching 7 bases. Per the germline V gene, CDR1 is SGHTS and CDR2 is YDEGEE. This CDR3 is 15 amino acids long. CDR3 bases: TGTGCCAGCAGCTTGGCGAGACAGGGTAACTCTGGCTACACCTTC. Translating it yields CASSLARQGNSGYTF.

Written as DNA, the CDR3 is TGTGCCAGTAGTTCGGACAGCAACTCTGGGGCCAACGTCCTGACTTTC. Encoded protein: CASSSDSNSGANVLTF. This rearrangement joins TRBV19 to TRBJ2-6, with a weak D call TRBD1 (6 bases). CDR3 length: 16 residues. Deletions cut 5 bases from V and 0 bases from J, with 11 bases between. Per germline, CDR1 LNHDA and CDR2 SQIVND (reference sequence).

This clone was seen only once. The rearrangement links TRBV6-5 to TRBJ1-2; no definite D call. Germline V gene sequence: CDR1 MNHEY, CDR2 SVGAGI. The CDR3 consists of 13 residues. The V and J ends lost 2 bases and 6 bases respectively, with 10 bases between them. CDR3: CASSYPGGNGYTF. As DNA, the CDR3 is TGTGCCAGCAGTTACCCGGGAGGCAATGGCTACACCTTC.

The chain links TRBV2 to TRBJ1-2, with no clear D. Germline values: CDR1 SNHLY, CDR2 FYNNEI. V lost 4 bases and J 4 bases, leaving 7 bases between the germline ends. The CDR3 contains 12 residues. CDR3 in amino acids: CASSAQSYGYTF. The DNA of the CDR3 is TGTGCCAGCAGTGCTCAGAGCTATGGCTACACCTTC.

This chain connects TRBV18 to TRBJ2-5; TRBD1 agrees at 10 bases. The CDR3 is 15 residues long. After removal of 4 bases from V and 6 bases from J, the junction contained 8 bases not matched to a gene. Germline CDR1 and CDR2: KGHSH and LQKENI. CDR3 DNA sequence: TGTGCCAGCTCACGAGAGACAGGGGGCATCAAGACCCAGTACTTC. Translation: CASSRETGGIKTQYF. Looking up the rest from reference TRBV18 and TRBJ2-5 gives the full variable domain: NAGVMQNPRHLVRRRGQEARLRCSPMKGHSHVYWYRQLPEEGLKFMVYLQKENIIDESGMPKERFSAEFPKEGPSILRIQQVVRGDSAAYFCASSRETGGIKTQYFGPGTRLLVL.

The chain uses TRBV21-1 and TRBJ1-1; the table names TRBD1, a call not compared with the DNA. TRBV21-1 is annotated as a pseudogene. CDR3 length equals 16 residues. CDR3 DNA sequence: TGTGCCAGCAGCAAAAGGGGTAAAAGCATGAACACTGAAGCTTTCTTT. Translated, it gives CASSKRGKSMNTEAFF.

The chain combines TRBV6-6 with TRBJ2-7, with TRBD1 matching 10 bases. The CDR3 is made up of 15 amino acids. The V gene end was trimmed by 2 bases and the J gene end by 6 bases; junction bases not matched to a gene: 7. The germline V gene encodes CDR1 MNHNY and CDR2 SVGAGI (reference sequence). CDR3 in amino acids: CASSYPVGQGTEQYF. CDR3 nucleotide sequence: TGTGCCAGCAGTTACCCGGTGGGACAGGGGACCGAGCAGTACTTC.

The CDR3 bases are TGTGCCATCAGTGAGGGGGGGCTCGGTGGCTACACCTTC. Translation gives CAISEGGLGGYTF. The J gene is TRBJ1-2, the V gene TRBV10-3; D might be TRBD1 (6 bases). CDR1 is ENHRY and CDR2 is SYGVKD in the germline V gene. Trimming stripped 2 bases from V and 7 bases from J, with 11 bases between. The CDR3 length is 13 residues.

This rearrangement joins TRBV5-4 to TRBJ2-5; a weak D match, TRBD2 (6 bases). This CDR3 is 16 amino acids long. V was cut by 0 bases and J by 5 bases, with 17 bases left in between. Germline V gives CDR1 SGHNT, CDR2 YYREEE (reference sequence). Here the CDR3 reads CASSLGGGLGVETQYF. The CDR3 nucleotides are TGTGCCAGCAGCTTGGGAGGAGGGTTGGGAGTGGAGACCCAGTACTTC.

The chain recombines TRBV18 with TRBJ1-5; D not certain. The CDR3 is 13 amino acids. The germline gives CDR1 KGHSH, CDR2 LQKENI. V lost 5 bases and J lost 1, with 6 bases in between. The CDR3 loop reads CASSDTSNQPQHF. DNA for the CDR3: TGTGCCAGCTCAGACACGAGCAATCAGCCCCAGCATTTT.

This clone was observed a handful of times. The V and J genes are TRBV7-9 and TRBJ1-1; D is undetermined. The length of the CDR3 is 14 residues. The V end lost 5 bases, the J end lost 3 bases, and 13 bases lay between the germline ends. The germline gives CDR1 SEHNR, CDR2 FQNEAQ (reference sequence). The CDR3 is CASSLLDEDTEAFF. CDR3 bases: TGTGCCAGCAGCCTCCTAGACGAGGACACTGAAGCTTTCTTT.